The 2 T cell receptor beta chains listed next were all sequenced from one sample in a study of Ad26.COV2.S vaccination and SARS-CoV-2 variants. The treatment: 15 to 20 received Ad26.COV2.S at low or high dose, single or two shots; a few received placebo; per-sample allocation not given. Specimen acquisition occurred on day 63 following the initial vaccine or placebo injection. Profiling relied on immunoSEQ multiplex PCR, and the TCRdb table lists in-frame clones only, not all of them. The sample contains about 480,000 clones, roughly 87% of which appear only once. Source: peripheral blood, taken in a trial of Ad26.COV2.S vaccine versus placebo. These receptors all come from a person between 18 and 60 years old who received the Ad26.COV2.S COVID-19 vaccine or a placebo.

This clone is a singleton in its sample. The chain combines TRBV9 with TRBJ2-2, with a possible D match to TRBD2 (6 bases). The V and J ends lost 4 bases and 1 base respectively, with 17 bases between them. The CDR3 contains 17 residues. Germline CDR1 is SGDLS and CDR2 is YYNGEE. CDR3 DNA: TGTGCCAGCAGCCGCGTACCGGGACTGCTGAACACCGGGGAGCTGTTTTTT. Amino acids: CASSRVPGLLNTGELFF.

The genes are TRBV30 and TRBJ2-1; D might be TRBD2 (6 bases). The CDR3 is made up of 11 amino acids. Germline lookup yields CDR1 GTSNPN and CDR2 SVGIG (reference sequence). Trimming stripped 3 bases from V and 7 bases from J, with 7 bases between. CDR3 region: CAWSAGNEQFF. The CDR3 bases are TGTGCCTGGAGCGCGGGGAATGAGCAGTTCTTC.